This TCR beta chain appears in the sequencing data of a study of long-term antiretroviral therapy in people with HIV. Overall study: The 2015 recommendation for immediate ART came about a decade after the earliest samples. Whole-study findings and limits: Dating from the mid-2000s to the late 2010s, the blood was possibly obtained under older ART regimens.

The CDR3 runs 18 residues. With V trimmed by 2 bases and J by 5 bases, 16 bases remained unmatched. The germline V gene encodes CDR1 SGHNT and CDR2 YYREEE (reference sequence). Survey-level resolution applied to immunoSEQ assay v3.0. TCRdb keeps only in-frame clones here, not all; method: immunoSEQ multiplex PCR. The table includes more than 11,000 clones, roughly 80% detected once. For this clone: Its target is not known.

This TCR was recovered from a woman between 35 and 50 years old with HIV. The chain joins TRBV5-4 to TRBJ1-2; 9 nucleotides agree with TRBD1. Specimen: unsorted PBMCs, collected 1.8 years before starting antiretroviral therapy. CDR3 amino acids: CASSFLQAGDRVRYGYTF. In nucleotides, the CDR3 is TGTGCCAGCAGCTTTCTGCAGGCGGGGGACAGGGTGAGGTATGGCTACACCTTC.